Listed below are T cell receptor beta chains from one sample, sequenced in a study of T cells in Graves' hyperthyroidism and ophthalmopathy. TCRdb reprocessed the multiplex PCR reads with MiXCR, giving one entry per CDR3 protein. This sample has 730,000 or so distinct CDR3 sequences, with roughly 20% found just once. The specimen was blood. The receptors come from a woman aged 50 to 60 with Graves' hyperthyroidism that later progressed to Graves' ophthalmopathy. The CDR3 runs from the conserved cysteine through the conserved F or W. D genes are given only for firm matches. Not every row has a clone size; where given, it reads once, few, many or a size class.

d_call clone_size j_call v_call cdr3_aa cdr3_nt
TRBD1 few TRBJ1-5 TRBV28 CASSLVGQEYQPQHF TGTGCCAGCAGTTTAGTCGGACAGGAGTATCAGCCCCAGCATTTT
TRBD2 many TRBJ2-3 TRBV20-1 CSARDGGGSTDTQYF TGCAGTGCTAGAGATGGGGGGGGGAGCACAGATACGCAGTATTTT
NA many TRBJ2-3 TRBV11-1 CASGEPTPNTDTQYF TGTGCCAGCGGGGAACCGACACCTAACACAGATACGCAGTATTTT
NA many TRBJ1-2 TRBV9 CASSLRWGANYGYTF TGTGCCAGCAGCCTAAGGTGGGGGGCTAACTATGGCTACACCTTC
NA many TRBJ1-2 TRBV6-6 CASSYGRGYTF TGTGCCAGCAGTTACGGGCGCGGCTACACCTTC
TRBD2 many TRBJ2-5 TRBV20-1 CSARDSGGDKTQYF TGCAGTGCTAGAGATAGCGGGGGGGATAAAACCCAGTACTTC
TRBD1 NA TRBJ2-2 TRBV12-3/TRBV12-4 CASSWGQGGSTGELFF TGTGCCAGCAGTTGGGGACAGGGAGGATCCACCGGGGAGCTGTTTTTT
TRBD2 NA TRBJ2-5 TRBV3-1 CASSQVLAGQETQYF TGTGCCAGCAGCCAAGTCCTAGCGGGGCAAGAGACCCAGTACTTC
TRBD1 NA TRBJ1-4 TRBV27 CASKSGTDFEKLFF TGTGCCAGCAAATCCGGGACAGATTTCGAAAAACTGTTTTTT
TRBD1 few TRBJ1-1 TRBV19 CASKSPGQMNTEAFF TGTGCCAGTAAATCGCCGGGACAGATGAACACTGAAGCTTTCTTT
NA NA TRBJ2-1 TRBV4-1 CASSQEWQNSYNEQFF TGCGCCAGCAGCCAAGAGTGGCAGAACTCCTACAATGAGCAGTTCTTC
TRBD1 many TRBJ1-1 TRBV18 CASSEGAHTEAFF TGTGCCAGTTCAGAGGGGGCACACACTGAAGCTTTCTTT
NA NA TRBJ2-1 TRBV19 CASSPRGLYNEQFF TGTGCCAGTAGTCCACGCGGATTATACAATGAGCAGTTCTTC
NA NA TRBJ2-2 TRBV20-1 CSASPEDRRPGELFF TGCAGTGCTTCCCCCGAGGACAGACGTCCCGGGGAGCTGTTTTTT
NA few TRBJ1-1 TRBV7-9 CASNQNAMNTEAFF TGTGCCAGCAACCAGAACGCCATGAACACTGAAGCTTTCTTT
NA few TRBJ2-3 TRBV27 CASSFGVVRVDTQYF TGTGCCAGCAGTTTTGGGGTCGTAAGAGTGGATACGCAGTATTTT
TRBD2 few TRBJ2-1 TRBV5-6 CASSLGGGSFNEQFF TGTGCCAGCAGCTTGGGGGGGGGGTCCTTCAATGAGCAGTTCTTC
TRBD1 NA TRBJ1-2 TRBV30 CAWGTGANYGYTF TGTGCCTGGGGGACAGGAGCTAACTATGGCTACACCTTC
NA NA TRBJ1-3 TRBV29-1 CSVGVQGNGNTIYF TGCAGCGTTGGGGTCCAGGGGAACGGAAACACCATATATTTT
NA NA TRBJ1-2 TRBV20-1 CSARETWGQIPGAYGYTF TGCAGTGCTAGAGAAACTTGGGGCCAGATACCCGGAGCTTATGGCTACACCTTC
TRBD1 NA TRBJ2-3 TRBV29-1 CSVVSGQEETDTQYF TGCAGCGTTGTGTCGGGACAGGAGGAGACAGATACGCAGTATTTT
NA many TRBJ2-3 TRBV7-8 CASSLEGRSTDTQYF TGTGCCAGCAGCTTAGAGGGCAGAAGCACAGATACGCAGTATTTT
NA NA TRBJ2-1 TRBV6-1 CASSDHSDTEQFF TGTGCCAGCAGTGATCACAGTGATACTGAGCAGTTCTTC
NA NA TRBJ1-1 TRBV14 CASSQWPQGISNTEAFF TGTGCCAGCAGCCAGTGGCCCCAGGGGATTTCGAACACTGAAGCTTTCTTT
NA many TRBJ2-5 TRBV11-2 CASSLEGGAAPRKTQYF TGTGCCAGCAGCTTAGAAGGAGGGGCAGCGCCTCGAAAGACCCAGTACTTC
NA few TRBJ2-7 TRBV27 CASSLSGSLTYEQYF TGTGCCAGCAGTTTATCTGGGAGTTTAACCTACGAGCAGTACTTC
NA many TRBJ1-1 TRBV7-8 CASSLLAGRGNTEAFF TGTGCCAGCAGCTTATTGGCAGGTAGGGGGAACACTGAAGCTTTCTTT
NA NA TRBJ1-5 TRBV2 CASSEGWGGYGPQHF TGTGCCAGCAGTGAAGGGTGGGGAGGGTACGGGCCCCAGCATTTT
NA NA TRBJ1-1 TRBV19 CASSNGMNTEAFF TGTGCCAGTAGTAACGGCATGAACACTGAAGCTTTCTTT
NA NA TRBJ2-7 TRBV5-1 CASSGDILHRAWYEQYF TGCGCCAGCTCTGGAGACATACTCCACAGGGCTTGGTACGAGCAGTACTTC
NA NA TRBJ1-3 TRBV2 CASIGNTIYF TGTGCCAGCATCGGAAACACCATATATTTT
NA many TRBJ1-2 TRBV12-3/TRBV12-4 CASSWGGTFYGYTF TGTGCCAGCAGTTGGGGGGGAACCTTCTATGGCTACACCTTC
TRBD1 many TRBJ2-7 TRBV5-1 CASSSGQGGYEQYF TGCGCCAGCAGCTCTGGACAGGGTGGCTACGAGCAGTACTTC
NA many TRBJ2-5 TRBV2 CASAPGAGRMLTQYF TGTGCCAGCGCCCCGGGGGCCGGAAGGATGTTAACCCAGTACTTC
NA few TRBJ1-2 TRBV6-5 CASSYSTGTNYGYTF TGTGCCAGCAGTTACTCGACAGGCACTAACTATGGCTACACCTTC
TRBD1 NA TRBJ1-2 TRBV7-8 CASSLAAGGDYGYTF TGTGCCAGCAGCTTAGCAGCAGGGGGCGACTATGGCTACACCTTC
NA many TRBJ2-3 TRBV11-3 CASSARTQGYTDTQYF TGTGCCAGCAGCGCGCGGACACAAGGGTACACAGATACGCAGTATTTT
NA NA TRBJ2-4 TRBV18 CASSPPGEGNIQYF TGTGCCAGCTCACCGCCGGGCGAGGGGAACATTCAGTACTTC
NA NA TRBJ2-2 TRBV3-1 CASSQNLYTGELFF TGTGCCAGCAGCCAAAATCTTTACACCGGGGAGCTGTTTTTT
NA many TRBJ1-1 TRBV20-1 CSARKWAGAGEAFF TGCAGTGCTAGAAAGTGGGCAGGGGCGGGGGAAGCTTTCTTT
NA NA TRBJ1-4 TRBV5-6 CVSSGGQFNEKLFF TGTGTCAGCAGCGGAGGACAGTTTAATGAAAAACTGTTTTTT
NA many TRBJ2-5 TRBV6-2/TRBV6-3 CASSYSLEQQETQYF TGTGCCAGCAGTTACTCTCTGGAGCAACAAGAGACCCAGTACTTC
NA many TRBJ1-6 TRBV2 CASSVLQQINSPLHF TGTGCCAGCAGTGTACTACAACAGATTAATTCACCCCTCCACTTT
NA many TRBJ1-1 TRBV5-1 CASGKQGTEAFF TGCGCCAGCGGAAAACAAGGGACTGAAGCTTTCTTT
NA few TRBJ2-2 TRBV6-5 CASSYTPPYTGELFF TGTGCCAGCAGTTACACCCCTCCCTATACCGGGGAGCTGTTTTTT
NA few TRBJ1-3 TRBV20-1 CSARETGVGNTIYF TGCAGTGCTAGAGAAACAGGCGTTGGAAACACCATATATTTT
TRBD1 few TRBJ1-2 TRBV20-1 CSARATGQGSYGYTF TGCAGTGCTAGGGCGACTGGACAGGGAAGCTATGGCTACACCTTC
NA NA TRBJ2-7 TRBV29-1 CSVEGSPYEQYF TGCAGCGTTGAAGGATCTCCCTACGAGCAGTACTTC
NA few TRBJ2-2 TRBV6-5 CASSYSSGDTGELFF TGTGCCAGCAGTTACTCGAGTGGGGACACCGGGGAGCTGTTTTTT
NA many TRBJ1-1 TRBV3-1 CASSPWVLNTEAFF TGTGCCAGCAGCCCCTGGGTCCTGAACACTGAAGCTTTCTTT
NA NA TRBJ2-2 TRBV13 CASSLVGRANTGELFF TGTGCCAGCAGCTTAGTTGGCAGGGCGAACACCGGGGAGCTGTTTTTT
NA few TRBJ2-5 TRBV5-1 CASSLGLRGETQYF TGCGCCAGCAGCTTGGGGCTAAGGGGAGAGACCCAGTACTTC
NA many TRBJ2-1 TRBV6-1 CASSVGRDEQFF TGTGCCAGCAGCGTAGGGCGCGATGAGCAGTTCTTC